Presented here are 15 T cell receptor beta chains from one specimen sequenced in a study of blood T cell repertoires in COVID-19. Repertoires were generated with immunoSEQ multiplex PCR, while TCRdb's copy carries only in-frame clones and drops some. The sample consists of 300,000 to 450,000 clones, about 90% of them appearing once. Input material: peripheral blood. All receptors derive from a woman aged 25 to 39 with COVID-19, enrolled during active disease.

The chain is built from TRBV19 and TRBJ1-2, with TRBD1 as a possible D gene (5 bases). Trimming pared 8 bases from V and 4 bases from J, leaving 17 bases between. This CDR3 contains 14 residues. Germline-derived CDR1 and CDR2 are LNHDA and SQIVND (reference sequence). The CDR3 DNA sequence: TGTGCCAGTGGCGGGGACCTTACTTTCTATGGCTACACCTTC. Translated: CASGGDLTFYGYTF.

This chain joins TRBV11-2 and TRBJ1-1; D may be TRBD1 (5 bases). The CDR3 extends over 16 amino acids. V shed 4 bases and J shed 0 bases, with 15 bases lying between them. Per the germline V gene, CDR1 is SGHAT and CDR2 is FQNNGV. DNA of the CDR3: TGTGCCAGCAGCTGGGGCTCTGGAGCCCTGAACACTGAAGCTTTCTTT. It yields the protein CASSWGSGALNTEAFF.

The chain has TRBV24-1 and TRBJ2-5; the match to TRBD1 covers 8 bases. In germline, CDR1 is KGHDR, CDR2 SFDVKD. The ends lost 3 bases at V and 4 bases at J; junction bases unmatched: 6. This CDR3 is built from 15 residues. The CDR3 sequence is CATSDATGGLETQYF. For the CDR3, the DNA is TGTGCCACCAGTGATGCAACAGGGGGACTAGAGACCCAGTACTTC.

V usage is TRBV3-1 (or the pseudogene TRBV3-2) and J usage is TRBJ2-4, with a tentative D call TRBD1 (6 bases). The length of the CDR3 is 16 residues. Trimming removed 5 bases at V and 6 bases at J, with 20 bases between. Per the germline V gene, CDR1 is LGHDT and CDR2 is YNNKEL (reference sequence). In DNA form, the CDR3 reads TGTGCCAGCAGCTACGCCCGCCGGCAGGGGTTAAACATTCAGTACTTC. Translating gives CASSYARRQGLNIQYF.

This clone was observed once. The rearrangement uses TRBV28 and TRBJ2-2, with a weak D call TRBD2 (6 bases). Germline values: CDR1 MDHEN, CDR2 SYDVKM. The length of the CDR3 is 15 residues. Trimming removed 3 bases from V and 0 bases from J, with 8 bases in between. The chain's CDR3 is CASSLPGANTGELFF. CDR3 in DNA: TGTGCCAGCAGTTTGCCGGGAGCGAACACCGGGGAGCTGTTTTTT.

This clone was seen only once. The chain is built from TRBV5-4 and TRBJ2-7; D unresolved. This CDR3 has 14 residues. Germline V gene data show CDR1 as SGHNT and CDR2 as YYREEE (reference sequence). V gave up 1 base and J gave up 2 bases, with 10 bases separating them. CDR3 residues: CASSLRLAPYEQYF. For the CDR3, the DNA is TGTGCCAGCAGCTTGAGACTGGCTCCCTACGAGCAGTACTTC.

This chain links TRBV5-5 with TRBJ2-7; tentative D call: TRBD2 (5 bases). The V gene lost 4 bases and the J gene lost 2 bases, with 16 bases spanning the gap. The CDR3 has 15 residues. CDR1 is SGHKS, CDR2 YYEKEE, per germline (reference sequence). As DNA, the CDR3 is TGTGCCAGCAGCACCGGGAACGTTCCTACCTACGAGCAGTACTTC. It is translated as CASSTGNVPTYEQYF.

The V gene is TRBV21-1, the J gene TRBJ2-7; TRBD2 is taken as the D call from the table, unchecked against the DNA. TRBV21-1 is described as a pseudogene. This CDR3 spans 15 amino acids. The CDR3 loop is CASSKRRQYSYEQYF. The CDR3 DNA reads as TGTGCCAGCAGCAAAAGGCGGCAGTACTCCTACGAGCAGTACTTC.

The chain has TRBV18 and TRBJ2-1; 8 bases match TRBD2. From germline, CDR1 is KGHSH and CDR2 LQKENI. V shed 3 bases and J 0 bases; nucleotides not matched to a gene: 4. This CDR3 is 16 amino acids long. The CDR3 DNA follows: TGTGCCAGCTCACCCGTAAGCGGGAGCTCCTACAATGAGCAGTTCTTC. It encodes CASSPVSGSSYNEQFF.

This clone was recorded once. This chain links TRBV27 with TRBJ2-3, with 12 bases fitting TRBD2. The CDR3 is 15 amino acids. Trimming at V came to 5 bases and at J to 5 bases, leaving 5 bases not matched to a gene. The germline V gene has CDR1 MNHEY and CDR2 SMNVEV (reference sequence). CDR3 sequence reads: CASSPPTSGRDTQYF. The CDR3 coding sequence is TGTGCCAGCAGTCCGCCGACTAGCGGGAGAGATACGCAGTATTTT.

The gene calls are TRBV24-1 and TRBJ1-1; D perhaps matches TRBD1 (5 bases). V dropped 2 bases and J dropped 7 bases, with 16 bases sitting between them. The CDR3 loop spans 15 amino acids. CDR1 KGHDR and CDR2 SFDVKD come from the germline V gene. The CDR3 DNA reads as TGTGCCACCAGTGATTCGGCGTGGGGGGGAGGTGAAGCTTTCTTT. It encodes CATSDSAWGGGEAFF.

The chain joins TRBV5-1 to TRBJ2-5, with 9 positions matching TRBD1. J gave up 5 bases and V 3 bases, and 8 bases lay outside the gene matches. The CDR3 is 15 amino acids. In germline, CDR1 is SGHRS, CDR2 YFSETQ. The CDR3 loop reads CASSSTGQGTETQYF. CDR3 DNA: TGCGCCAGCAGCTCTACGGGACAGGGAACGGAGACCCAGTACTTC.

This chain connects TRBV10-1 to TRBJ2-3, with 13 positions matching TRBD2. Looked up from germline, CDR1 is WNHNN and CDR2 is SYGVQD (reference sequence). Germline trimming cut 5 bases from V and 2 bases from J; bases unmatched to any gene: 7. The CDR3 consists of 17 residues. In nucleotides, the CDR3 is TGCGCCAGCAGTCGACCTGGACTAGCGGGAGACACAGATACGCAGTATTTT. This translates into CASSRPGLAGDTDTQYF.

J is TRBJ1-5 and V is TRBV28; tentatively, D is TRBD1 (5 bases). V lost 6 bases and J lost 7, with 16 bases in between. Looked up from germline, CDR1 is MDHEN and CDR2 is SYDVKM. This CDR3 has 14 residues. CDR3 nucleotide sequence: TGTGCCAGCAGCAAGGGAATAGGGGTCCAGCCCCAGCATTTT. It yields the protein CASSKGIGVQPQHF.

The chain uses TRBV6-5 and TRBJ1-5, with TRBD1 identical over 11 bases. CDR3 length: 14 residues. V was pared by 2 bases and J by 9 bases, with 3 bases of the junction left unmatched. Germline V gene sequence: CDR1 MNHEY, CDR2 SVGAGI. Written as DNA, the CDR3 is TGTGCCAGCAGTTACGGGACAGGGGGGTCGCCCCAGCATTTT. It translates to CASSYGTGGSPQHF.